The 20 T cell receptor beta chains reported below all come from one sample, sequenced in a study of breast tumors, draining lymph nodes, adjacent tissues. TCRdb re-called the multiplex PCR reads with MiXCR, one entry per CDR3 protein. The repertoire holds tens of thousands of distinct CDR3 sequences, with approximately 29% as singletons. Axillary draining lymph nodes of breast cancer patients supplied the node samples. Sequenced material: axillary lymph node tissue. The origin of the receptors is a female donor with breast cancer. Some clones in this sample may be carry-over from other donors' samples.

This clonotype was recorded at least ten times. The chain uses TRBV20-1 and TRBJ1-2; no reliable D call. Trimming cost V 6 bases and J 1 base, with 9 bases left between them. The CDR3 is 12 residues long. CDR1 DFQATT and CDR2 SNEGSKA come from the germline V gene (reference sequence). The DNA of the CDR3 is TGCAGTGCACTGGAGATTAACTATGGCTACACCTTC. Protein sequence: CSALEINYGYTF.

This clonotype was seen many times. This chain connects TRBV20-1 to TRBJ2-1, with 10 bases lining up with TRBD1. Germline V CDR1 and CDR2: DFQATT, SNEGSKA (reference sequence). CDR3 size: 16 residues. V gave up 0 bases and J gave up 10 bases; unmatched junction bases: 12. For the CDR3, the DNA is TGCAGTGCTAGAGATCTCAGGACAGGGGGTACGTCGGAGCAGTTCTTC. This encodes CSARDLRTGGTSEQFF.

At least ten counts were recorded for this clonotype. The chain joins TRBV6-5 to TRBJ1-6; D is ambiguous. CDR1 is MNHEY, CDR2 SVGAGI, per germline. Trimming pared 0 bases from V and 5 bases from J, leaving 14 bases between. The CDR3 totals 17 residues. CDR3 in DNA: TGTGCCAGCAGTTACTCGATAGGCAGAACCCATAATTCACCCCTCCACTTT. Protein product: CASSYSIGRTHNSPLHF.

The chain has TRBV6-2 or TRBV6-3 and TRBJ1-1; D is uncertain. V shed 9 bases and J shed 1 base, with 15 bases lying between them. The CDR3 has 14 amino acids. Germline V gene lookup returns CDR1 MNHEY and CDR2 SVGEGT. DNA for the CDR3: TGTGCCAGTAATAAAGCAAACTCGAACACTGAAGCTTTCTTT. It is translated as CASNKANSNTEAFF.

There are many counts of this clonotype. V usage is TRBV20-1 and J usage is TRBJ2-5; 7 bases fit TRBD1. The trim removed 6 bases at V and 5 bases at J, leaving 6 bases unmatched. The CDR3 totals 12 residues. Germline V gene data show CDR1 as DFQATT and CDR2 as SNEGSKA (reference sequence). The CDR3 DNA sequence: TGCAGTGCCCCCACAGGGGCGGAGACCCAGTACTTC. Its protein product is CSAPTGAETQYF.

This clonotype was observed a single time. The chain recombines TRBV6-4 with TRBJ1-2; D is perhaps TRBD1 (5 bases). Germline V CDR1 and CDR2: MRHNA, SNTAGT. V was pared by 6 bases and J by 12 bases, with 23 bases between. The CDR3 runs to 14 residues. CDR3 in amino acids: CASRPPRVPGGHTF. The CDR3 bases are TGTGCCAGCAGGCCCCCCAGGGTTCCAGGAGGCCACACCTTC.

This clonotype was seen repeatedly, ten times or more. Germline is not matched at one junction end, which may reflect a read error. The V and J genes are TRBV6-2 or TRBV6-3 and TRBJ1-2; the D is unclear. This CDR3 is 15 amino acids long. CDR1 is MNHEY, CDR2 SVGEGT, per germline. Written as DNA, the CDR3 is TGTGCCAGCAGTCACTCGAGCCTTGGAAGGTCCGGCTACACCTTC. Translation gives CASSHSSLGRSGYTF.

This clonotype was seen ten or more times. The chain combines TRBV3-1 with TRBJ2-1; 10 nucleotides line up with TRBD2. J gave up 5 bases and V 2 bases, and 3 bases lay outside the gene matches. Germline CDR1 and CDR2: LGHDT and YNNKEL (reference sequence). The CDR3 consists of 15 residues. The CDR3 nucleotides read TGTGCCAGCAGCCAACAACTAGCGGGAAACAATGAGCAGTTCTTC. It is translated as CASSQQLAGNNEQFF.

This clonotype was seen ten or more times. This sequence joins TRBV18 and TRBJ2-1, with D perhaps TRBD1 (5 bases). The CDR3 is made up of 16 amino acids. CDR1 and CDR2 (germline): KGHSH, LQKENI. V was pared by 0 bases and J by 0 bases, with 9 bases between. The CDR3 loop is CASSPPQGSSYNEQFF. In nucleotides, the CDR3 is TGTGCCAGCTCACCACCCCAGGGAAGCTCCTACAATGAGCAGTTCTTC.

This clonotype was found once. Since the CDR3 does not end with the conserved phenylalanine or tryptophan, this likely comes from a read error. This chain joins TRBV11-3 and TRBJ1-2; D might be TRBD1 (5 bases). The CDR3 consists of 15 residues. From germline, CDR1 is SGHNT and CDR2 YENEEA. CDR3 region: CARSLAQGWTDGYTS. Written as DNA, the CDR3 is TGTGCCAGAAGCTTGGCCCAGGGCTGGACGGATGGCTACACCTCC.

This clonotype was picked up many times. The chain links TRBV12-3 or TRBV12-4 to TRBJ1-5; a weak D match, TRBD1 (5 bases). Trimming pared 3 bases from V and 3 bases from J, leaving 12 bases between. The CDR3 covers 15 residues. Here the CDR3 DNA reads TGTGCCAGCAGTTTGCAGGGCCTGAACAATCAGCCCCAGCATTTT. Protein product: CASSLQGLNNQPQHF.

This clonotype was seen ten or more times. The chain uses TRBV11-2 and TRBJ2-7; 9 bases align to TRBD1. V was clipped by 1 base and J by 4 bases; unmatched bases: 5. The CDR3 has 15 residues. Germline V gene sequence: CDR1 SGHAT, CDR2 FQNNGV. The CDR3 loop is CASSLGTGVEYEQYF. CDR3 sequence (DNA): TGTGCCAGCAGCTTAGGGACAGGGGTGGAGTACGAGCAGTACTTC.

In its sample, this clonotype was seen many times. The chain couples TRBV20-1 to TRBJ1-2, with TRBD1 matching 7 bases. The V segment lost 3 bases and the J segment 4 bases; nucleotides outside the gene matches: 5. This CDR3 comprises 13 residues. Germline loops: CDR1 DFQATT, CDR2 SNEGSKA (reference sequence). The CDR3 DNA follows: TGCAGTGCTAGGGACAGGTTATCCTATGGCTACACCTTC. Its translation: CSARDRLSYGYTF.

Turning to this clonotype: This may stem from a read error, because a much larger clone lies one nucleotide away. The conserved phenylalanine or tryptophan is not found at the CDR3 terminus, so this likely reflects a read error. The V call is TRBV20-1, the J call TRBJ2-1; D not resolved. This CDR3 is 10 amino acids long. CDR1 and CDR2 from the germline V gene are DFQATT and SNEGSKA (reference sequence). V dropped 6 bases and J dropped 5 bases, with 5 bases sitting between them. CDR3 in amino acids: CSARNNEQFS. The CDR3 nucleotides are TGCAGTGCCCGAAACAATGAGCAGTTCTCC.

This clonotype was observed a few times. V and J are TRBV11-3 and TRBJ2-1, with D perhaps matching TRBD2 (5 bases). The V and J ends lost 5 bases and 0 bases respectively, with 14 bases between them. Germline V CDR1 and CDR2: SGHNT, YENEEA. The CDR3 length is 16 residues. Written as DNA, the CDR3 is TGTGCCAGCAGCAAGACCGGACTGAGCTCCTACAATGAGCAGTTCTTC. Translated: CASSKTGLSSYNEQFF. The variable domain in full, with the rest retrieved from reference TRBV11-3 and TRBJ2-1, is EAGVVQSPRYKIIEKKQPVAFWCNPISGHNTLYWYLQNLGQGPELLIRYENEEAVDDSQLPKDRFSAERLKGVDSTLKIQPAELGDSAVYLCASSKTGLSSYNEQFFGPGTRLTVL.

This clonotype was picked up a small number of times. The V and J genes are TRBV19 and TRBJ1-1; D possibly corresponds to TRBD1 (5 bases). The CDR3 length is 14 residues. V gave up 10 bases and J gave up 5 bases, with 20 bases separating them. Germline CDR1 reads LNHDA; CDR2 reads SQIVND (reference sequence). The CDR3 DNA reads TGTGCCACCACATCACGGAGGGGAGGGACTGAAGCTTTCTTT. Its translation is CATTSRRGGTEAFF.

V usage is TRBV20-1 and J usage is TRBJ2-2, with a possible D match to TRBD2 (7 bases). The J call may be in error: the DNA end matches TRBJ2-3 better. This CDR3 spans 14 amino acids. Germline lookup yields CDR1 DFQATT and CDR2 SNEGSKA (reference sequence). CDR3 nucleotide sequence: TGCAGTGTAGGTGGGGGGGCCGGCACAGATACGCAGTATTTT. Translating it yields CSVGGGAGTDTQYF.

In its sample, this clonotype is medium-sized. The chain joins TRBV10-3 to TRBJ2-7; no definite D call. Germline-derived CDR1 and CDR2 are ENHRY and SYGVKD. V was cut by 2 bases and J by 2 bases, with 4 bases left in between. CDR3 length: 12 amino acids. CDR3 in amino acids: CAISEAAYEQYF. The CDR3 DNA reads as TGTGCCATCAGTGAGGCCGCCTACGAGCAGTACTTC.

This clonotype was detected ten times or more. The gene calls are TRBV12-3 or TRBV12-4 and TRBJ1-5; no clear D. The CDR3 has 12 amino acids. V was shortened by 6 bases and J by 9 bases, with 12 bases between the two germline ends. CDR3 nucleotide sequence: TGTGCCAGCAGCAGGTCGAATGGGCCCCAGCATTTT. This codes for CASSRSNGPQHF.

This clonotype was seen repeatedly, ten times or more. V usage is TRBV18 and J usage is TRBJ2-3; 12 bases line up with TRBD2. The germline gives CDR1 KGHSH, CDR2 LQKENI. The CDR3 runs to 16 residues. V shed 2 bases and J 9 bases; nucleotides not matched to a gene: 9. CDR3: CASSPETSGSIGTQYF. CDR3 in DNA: TGTGCCAGCTCACCAGAGACTAGCGGGAGCATTGGAACGCAGTATTTT.